The entry that follows covers one T cell receptor beta chain sequence. Antigen: not known. There are 15 residues in the CDR3. Per the germline V gene, CDR1 is LNHDA and CDR2 is SQIVND (reference sequence). V shed 4 bases and J shed 6 bases, with 13 bases lying between them. This sample was included in a study of tumor-infiltrating lymphocytes in primary liver carcinoma. Study observations and caveats: Tumors reached a significantly greater top-250-clone fraction than blood did (p = 0.039).

Between roughly 17 and 30 mg of unsorted bulk tissue served as the source from which RNA and DNA were co-extracted. Total RNA (roughly 540 ng) served as template for TCR beta cDNA synthesis primed by a constant-region primer. ARM-PCR, slightly modified, supplied the TCR beta libraries through three nested multiplex PCR rounds. Two initial PCR rounds of about 10 cycles each paired TRBV1-TRBV30 forward primers with a C-beta reverse primer. TCRdb reprocessed the multiplex PCR reads with MiXCR, giving one entry per CDR3 protein. The data hold under 150,000 distinct CDR3 sequences, with about two thirds observed a single time.

The V and J genes are TRBV19 and TRBJ1-6; D is unresolved. The sample comprised tumor-adjacent normal liver tissue. The clonotype was recovered from a woman aged 60-75 years with primary liver carcinoma and hepatitis B virus infection. The CDR3 loop is CASSTQRTSNSPLHF. The CDR3 nucleotides are TGTGCCAGTAGTACTCAAAGGACGAGTAATTCACCCCTCCACTTT.